Sequencing of this T cell receptor beta chain was carried out in a study of T cell responses to AZD1222 COVID-19 vaccine. Libraries were prepared by immunoSEQ multiplex PCR; TCRdb keeps only in-frame clonotypes and omits some of them. In the table there are some 150,000 clones, 85% to 95% of which are singletons. Germline V gene sequence: CDR1 SGHRS, CDR2 YFSETQ. The CDR3 has 13 amino acids. V shed 4 bases and J shed 3 bases, with 10 bases lying between them. This sample comprised peripheral blood, obtained 28 days after the second AZD1222 dose. The gene calls are TRBV5-1 and TRBJ1-1; no definite D call. This sequence was found in an adult who received the AZD1222 COVID-19 vaccine. The CDR3: CASSLTKDTEAFF. CDR3 DNA sequence: TGCGCCAGCAGCCTTACGAAAGACACTGAAGCTTTCTTT.